This TCR beta chain was obtained from a study of T cell responses to AZD1222 COVID-19 vaccine. Produced via immunoSEQ multiplex PCR; TCRdb's table is partial and in-frame only. The data contain 82,000 or so clones, approximately 91% of them singletons. V shed 1 base, J shed 4 bases, and the junction held 0 bases outside the gene matches. The germline CDR1 and CDR2 sequences are LNHNV and YYDKDF (reference sequence). This CDR3 is built from 14 residues. This TCR came from an adult in good health. The chain recombines TRBV15 with TRBJ2-2, with 7 bases fitting TRBD2. Sequencing used peripheral blood, obtained on day 0 of AZD1222 vaccination. The CDR3 nucleotides are TGTGCCACCAGCAGAGGGGAGGGCACCGGGGAGCTGTTTTTT. This codes for CATSRGEGTGELFF.